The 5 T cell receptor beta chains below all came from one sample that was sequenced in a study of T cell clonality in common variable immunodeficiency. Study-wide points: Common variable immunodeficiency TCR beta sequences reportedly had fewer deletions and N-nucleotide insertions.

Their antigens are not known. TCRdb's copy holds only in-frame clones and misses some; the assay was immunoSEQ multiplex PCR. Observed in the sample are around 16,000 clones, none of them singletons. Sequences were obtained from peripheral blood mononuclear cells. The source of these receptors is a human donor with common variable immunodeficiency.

The CDR3 bases that were read are TGTGCCAGCAGCTTAGGCAGCTACGAG. It is translated as CASSLGSYE. The whole CDR3 is CASSLGSYEQYF. The V call is TRBV7-9, the J call TRBJ2-7, with D unclear. The CDR3 extends 3 residues past the end of the read, so its final part is completed from the germline J gene. Per the germline V gene, CDR1 is SEHNR and CDR2 is FQNEAQ (reference sequence). Deletions cut 1 base from V and 3 bases from J, with 4 bases between. The CDR3 is made up of 12 amino acids.

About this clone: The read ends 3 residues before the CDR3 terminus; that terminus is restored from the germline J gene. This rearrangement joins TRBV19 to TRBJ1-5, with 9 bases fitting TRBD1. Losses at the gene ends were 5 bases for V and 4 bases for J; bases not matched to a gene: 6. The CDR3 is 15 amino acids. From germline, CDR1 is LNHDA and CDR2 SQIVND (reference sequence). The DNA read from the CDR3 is TGTGCCAGTAGTTCTCTGACAGGGGGGAATCAGCCC. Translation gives CASSSLTGGNQP. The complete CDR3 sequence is CASSSLTGGNQPQHF.

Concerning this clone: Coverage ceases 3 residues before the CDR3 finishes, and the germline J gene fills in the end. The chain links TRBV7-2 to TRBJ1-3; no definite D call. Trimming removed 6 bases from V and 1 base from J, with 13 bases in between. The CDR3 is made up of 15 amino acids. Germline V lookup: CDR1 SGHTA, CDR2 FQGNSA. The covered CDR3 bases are TGTGCCAGCAGGCCTAGAGGAGGTTCTGGAAACACC. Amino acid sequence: CASRPRGGSGNT. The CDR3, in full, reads CASRPRGGSGNTIYF.

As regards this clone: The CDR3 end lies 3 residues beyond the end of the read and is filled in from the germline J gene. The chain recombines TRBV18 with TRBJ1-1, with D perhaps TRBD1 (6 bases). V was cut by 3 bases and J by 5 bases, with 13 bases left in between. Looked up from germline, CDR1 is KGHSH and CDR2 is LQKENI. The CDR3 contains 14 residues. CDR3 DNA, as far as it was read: TGTGCCAGCTCACCTGGAACAGGGAGGACTGAA. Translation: CASSPGTGRTE. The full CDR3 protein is CASSPGTGRTEAFF.

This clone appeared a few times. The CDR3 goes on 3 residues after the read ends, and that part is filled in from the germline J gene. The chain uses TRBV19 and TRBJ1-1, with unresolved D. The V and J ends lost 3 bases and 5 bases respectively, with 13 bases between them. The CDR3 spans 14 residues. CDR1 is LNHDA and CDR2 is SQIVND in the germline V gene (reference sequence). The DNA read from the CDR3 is TGTGCCAGTAGTATCGGTAGGGCGTGGACTGAA. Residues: CASSIGRAWTE. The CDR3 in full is CASSIGRAWTEAFF.